These 24 T cell receptor beta chains were sequenced from one sample in a study of cytotoxic CD8 clonotypes in ibrutinib-treated CLL. Using immunoSEQ multiplex PCR, the repertoire was profiled, and TCRdb retains in-frame clones only, with some absent. The sample has more than 140,000 clones; 70% to 85% are singletons. Specimen: PBMCs, collected after 12 months of ibrutinib treatment. The source is a human donor with chronic lymphocytic leukemia.

The chain recombines TRBV6-4 with TRBJ2-3; TRBD2 is a possible D gene (6 bases). Trimming shortened V by 5 bases and J by 1 base, and 10 bases separated the two germline ends. The CDR3 has 14 residues. Germline assignment: CDR1 MRHNA and CDR2 SNTAGT. In DNA form, the CDR3 reads TGTGCCAGCAGTTTCGGCGGGGGCACAGATACGCAGTATTTT. Translation: CASSFGGGTDTQYF.

The chain is built from TRBV21-1 and TRBJ2-7. TRBV21-1 is recorded as a pseudogene. The CDR3 has 18 residues. CDR3: CASSKGRKFGGHSYEQYF. For the CDR3, the DNA is TGTGCCAGCAGCAAAGGACGCAAGTTCGGGGGACATTCCTACGAGCAGTACTTC.

This clone has only a few counts. The gene calls are TRBV11-3 and TRBJ2-2; D not certain. Per germline, CDR1 SGHNT and CDR2 YENEEA. This CDR3 contains 18 residues. Trimming cost V 5 bases and J 3 bases, with 22 bases left between them. The DNA for the CDR3 is TGTGCCAGCAGCCCCCCAAGTTACAGTCTTCTCTACACCGGGGAGCTGTTTTTT. Its protein is CASSPPSYSLLYTGELFF.

The CDR3 nucleotides are TGCAGCGTTGCGGGACTTCAAACCGAGCAGTACTTC. This translates into CSVAGLQTEQYF. The chain has TRBV29-1 and TRBJ2-7, with D perhaps matching TRBD2 (6 bases). Trimming took off 4 bases at V and 6 bases at J, with 13 bases between the two ends. The CDR3 spans 12 residues. The V gene's germline CDR1 is SQVTM and CDR2 ANQGSEA.

This chain links TRBV7-2 with TRBJ2-7, with D unresolved. Trimming cost V 5 bases and J 9 bases, with 20 bases left between them. The CDR3 contains 14 residues. Germline CDR1 is SGHTA and CDR2 is FQGNSA. In nucleotides, the CDR3 is TGTGCCAGCAGCCTAGGACCCTCGGCTAAGGGGCAGTACTTC. It specifies CASSLGPSAKGQYF.

The chain carries TRBV7-8 and TRBJ1-5; no reliable D call. The CDR3 runs to 17 residues. Germline CDR1 SGHVS, CDR2 FQNEAQ. With 0 bases removed from V and 4 bases from J, the gap between germline ends came to 16 bases. CDR3 DNA sequence: TGTGCCAGCAGCTTAGCGTATGGCAGCGCTCGGAATCAGCCCCAGCATTTT. Translation gives CASSLAYGSARNQPQHF.

The chain links TRBV7-2 to TRBJ2-1; no reliable D call. Germline CDR1 SGHTA, CDR2 FQGNSA. V was cut by 2 bases and J by 8 bases, with 16 bases left in between. The CDR3 sequence is 15 residues long. CDR3 residues: CASSLLLGGRDEQFF. The CDR3 DNA is TGTGCCAGCAGCTTACTCCTAGGCGGAAGGGATGAGCAGTTCTTC.

The chain is built from TRBV6-1 and TRBJ1-5; no clear D. Germline values: CDR1 MNHNS, CDR2 SASEGT. Trimming took off 7 bases at V and 0 bases at J, with 4 bases between the two ends. The CDR3 is made up of 12 amino acids. This CDR3 reads CASMYSNQPQHF. DNA for the CDR3: TGTGCCAGCATGTATAGCAATCAGCCCCAGCATTTT.

The rearrangement links TRBV6-6 to TRBJ2-7; D is possibly TRBD2 (6 bases). The length of the CDR3 is 15 residues. CDR1 and CDR2 from the germline V gene are MNHNY and SVGAGI (reference sequence). With 4 bases removed from V and 4 bases from J, the gap between germline ends came to 17 bases. CDR3 amino acids: CASSSGGTVPYEQYF. CDR3 nucleotide sequence: TGTGCCAGCAGTTCCGGCGGGACCGTCCCATACGAGCAGTACTTC.

The chain uses TRBV4-2 and TRBJ2-1, with D possibly being TRBD1 (6 bases). This CDR3 has 12 amino acids. Trimming shortened V by 10 bases and J by 8 bases, and 15 bases separated the two germline ends. Germline V lookup: CDR1 LGHNA, CDR2 YNFKEQ. The CDR3 sequence is CATGQGPDEQFF. For the CDR3, the DNA is TGTGCCACCGGCCAGGGGCCCGATGAGCAGTTCTTC.

V usage is TRBV6-4 and J usage is TRBJ2-2; 11 bases map to TRBD2. Germline-derived CDR1 and CDR2 are MRHNA and SNTAGT. This CDR3 is built from 14 residues. V gave up 6 bases and J gave up 4 bases; unmatched junction bases: 1. This CDR3 reads CASRTSGATGELFF. The CDR3 DNA reads as TGTGCCAGCAGGACTAGCGGGGCCACCGGGGAGCTGTTTTTT.

V usage is TRBV6-4 and J usage is TRBJ1-4; TRBD1 is a possible D gene (6 bases). The V gene's germline CDR1 is MRHNA and CDR2 SNTAGT. CDR3 length equals 15 residues. The ends were cut back, 2 bases at V and 5 bases at J, with 12 bases in the middle. The CDR3 DNA reads TGTGCCAGCAGTGACCTGACAGGTGGAAATGAAAAACTGTTTTTT. This codes for CASSDLTGGNEKLFF.

The chain employs TRBV7-2 and TRBJ2-7, with TRBD2 identical over 9 bases. Germline V gene sequence: CDR1 SGHTA, CDR2 FQGNSA. The V and J ends lost 5 bases and 0 bases, in that order; junction bases with no gene match: 8. The CDR3 is 16 amino acids. CDR3 residues: CASSVSVTSGSYEQYF. For the CDR3, the DNA is TGTGCCAGCAGCGTGTCTGTGACTAGCGGCTCCTACGAGCAGTACTTC.

V and J are TRBV18 and TRBJ1-6, with D unresolved. The CDR3 totals 15 residues. V lost 6 bases to trimming and J lost 6 bases, with 15 bases between them. Per the germline V gene, CDR1 is KGHSH and CDR2 is LQKENI. The CDR3 loop reads CASSGVDVLNSPLHF. CDR3 coding DNA: TGTGCCAGCTCCGGGGTAGACGTGCTTAATTCACCCCTCCACTTT.

The chain uses TRBV5-1 and TRBJ2-3, with TRBD2 identical over 9 bases. The germline V gene encodes CDR1 SGHRS and CDR2 YFSETQ. The CDR3 has 16 amino acids. V shed 4 bases and J 2 bases; nucleotides not matched to a gene: 8. The CDR3 loop is CASSPILAGYTDTQYF. CDR3 in DNA: TGCGCCAGCAGCCCGATCCTAGCGGGGTACACAGATACGCAGTATTTT. Complete variable domain (other parts from reference TRBV5-1 and TRBJ2-3): KAGVTQTPRYLIKTRGQQVTLSCSPISGHRSVSWYQQTPGQGLQFLFEYFSETQRNKGNFPGRFSGRQFSNSRSEMNVSTLELGDSALYLCASSPILAGYTDTQYFGPGTRLTVL.

The table lists this clone with a few counts. The genes are TRBV28 and TRBJ2-4; 7 bases line up with TRBD1. The ends lost 5 bases at V and 7 bases at J; junction bases unmatched: 5. This CDR3 has 13 amino acids. Germline-derived CDR1 and CDR2 are MDHEN and SYDVKM. In nucleotides, the CDR3 is TGTGCCAGCAGTGACAGGGCTTGGAACATTCAGTACTTC. Its translation is CASSDRAWNIQYF.

The gene calls are TRBV20-1 and TRBJ2-7; D is undetermined. Trimming stripped 1 base from V and 7 bases from J, with 2 bases between. The CDR3 covers 9 residues. Germline lookup yields CDR1 DFQATT and CDR2 SNEGSKA (reference sequence). The CDR3 is CSARGEQYF. DNA of the CDR3: TGCAGTGCTAGAGGAGAGCAGTACTTC.

This clone was seen just once. This sequence joins TRBV5-4 and TRBJ2-6; no firm D call. The V end lost 1 base, the J end lost 3 bases, and 11 bases lay between the germline ends. The CDR3 extends over 16 amino acids. Germline V gene lookup returns CDR1 SGHNT and CDR2 YYREEE (reference sequence). CDR3 sequence reads: CASSLLVPFGANVLTF. The CDR3 DNA reads TGTGCCAGCAGCTTGTTAGTCCCCTTTGGGGCCAACGTCCTGACTTTC.

The gene calls are TRBV6-1 and TRBJ2-7; 9 positions match TRBD1. This CDR3 is 15 amino acids long. V was clipped by 6 bases and J by 2 bases; unmatched bases: 8. CDR1 and CDR2 from the germline V gene are MNHNS and SASEGT. CDR3 residues: CASRPGTGTTYEQYF. DNA of the CDR3: TGTGCCAGCAGGCCCGGGACAGGGACAACCTACGAGCAGTACTTC.

The rearrangement uses TRBV5-1 and TRBJ2-2; no clear D gene. CDR3 length equals 13 residues. Looked up from germline, CDR1 is SGHRS and CDR2 is YFSETQ. With 3 bases removed from V and 5 bases from J, the gap between germline ends came to 8 bases. The CDR3 nucleotides read TGCGCCAGCAGCTCAGGTTTTACCGGGGAGCTGTTTTTT. It encodes CASSSGFTGELFF.

The rearrangement links TRBV6-1 to TRBJ1-1; TRBD1 matches at 7 bases. Germline V gene sequence: CDR1 MNHNS, CDR2 SASEGT. V lost 9 bases and J lost 0; bases outside the gene matches: 4. There are 13 residues in the CDR3. Written as DNA, the CDR3 is TGTGCCAGTCCGGGACAGATGAACACTGAAGCTTTCTTT. Translating it yields CASPGQMNTEAFF.

CDR3 DNA sequence: TGTGCCAGCAGCCCGGGACTAGCGGTTATGGATACGCAGTATTTT. This codes for CASSPGLAVMDTQYF. This chain links TRBV5-8 with TRBJ2-3; 11 positions match TRBD2. The V and J ends lost 4 bases and 6 bases, in that order; junction bases with no gene match: 7. Germline CDR1 is SGHTS and CDR2 is YDEGEE. The CDR3 runs 15 residues.

The J gene is TRBJ2-5, the V gene TRBV7-2, with D hard to call. Germline V gene sequence: CDR1 SGHTA, CDR2 FQGNSA. The CDR3 is 13 amino acids. Trimming shortened V by 0 bases and J by 5 bases, and 7 bases separated the two germline ends. The CDR3 DNA is TGTGCCAGCAGCTTAGCTGGGTGGGAGACCCAGTACTTC. This codes for CASSLAGWETQYF.

The V call is TRBV28, the J call TRBJ2-5; the D gene is possibly TRBD2 (5 bases). The germline V gene encodes CDR1 MDHEN and CDR2 SYDVKM. This CDR3 is 13 amino acids long. V was shortened by 8 bases and J by 5 bases, with 15 bases between the two germline ends. CDR3 protein: CASHKRGYETQYF. The CDR3, as DNA: TGTGCCAGCCACAAACGGGGATACGAGACCCAGTACTTC.